This entry is about one T cell receptor beta chain. What it recognizes is unknown. TCRdb's copy holds only in-frame clones and misses some; the assay was immunoSEQ multiplex PCR. Counted here are millions of clones, just over 90% occurring once; the ten biggest clones make up about 0.37%. This sample is drawn from a study of shared clonotypes between healthy human individuals. Study summary: Used for every donor were three CD4 naive, three CD4 memory, two CD8 naive and one CD8 memory plate. Study-wide results and limits: A few donors had approximately 4.6% of their naive CD4 clonotypes in common.

The germline V and J ends were trimmed by 0 bases and 7 bases, with 11 bases remaining between them. The CDR3 loop spans 14 amino acids. Germline CDR1 and CDR2: MNHEY and SVGAGI. Into CD45RA+ naive and CD45RA-negative memory subsets, the CD4+ cells were split. Sequencing was performed on naive CD4+ T cells from PBMCs. Regarding subset: CD45RA+ positively selected. The TCR originated in a man aged 18-30 years in good health. Some clones in this sample may be carry-over from other donors' samples. The V gene is TRBV6-5, the J gene TRBJ2-3, with D possibly TRBD1 on 6 matching bases. The CDR3 reads CASSYSNQGYTQYF. DNA of the CDR3: TGTGCCAGCAGTTACTCCAATCAGGGGTATACGCAGTATTTT.